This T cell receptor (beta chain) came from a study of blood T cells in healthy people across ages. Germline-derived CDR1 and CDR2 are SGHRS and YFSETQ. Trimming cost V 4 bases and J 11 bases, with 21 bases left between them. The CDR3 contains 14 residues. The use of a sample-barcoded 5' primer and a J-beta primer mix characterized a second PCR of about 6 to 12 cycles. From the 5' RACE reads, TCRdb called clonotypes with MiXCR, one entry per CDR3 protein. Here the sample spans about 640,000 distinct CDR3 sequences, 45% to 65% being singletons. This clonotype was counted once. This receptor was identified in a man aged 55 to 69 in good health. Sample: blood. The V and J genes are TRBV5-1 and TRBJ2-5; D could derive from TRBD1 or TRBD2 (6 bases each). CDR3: CASSVEGSGGMQYF. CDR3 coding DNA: TGCGCCAGCAGCGTGGAGGGCTCCGGGGGCATGCAGTACTTC.